Detailed here is one T cell receptor (beta chain). The sample belongs to a study of T cells after posttransplantation cyclophosphamide. Treatment was busulfan-fludarabine conditioning, a marrow graft, and cyclophosphamide on days +3 and +4. J gave up 6 bases and V 4 bases, and 9 bases lay outside the gene matches. Looked up from germline, CDR1 is ENHRY and CDR2 is SYGVKD. The CDR3 length is 15 residues. Sequencing was performed with immunoSEQ multiplex PCR; in TCRdb, only in-frame clones are kept and a portion is missing. Here the sample spans 9,000 to 15,000 clones, approximately 2% being singletons.

The rearrangement joins TRBV10-3 to TRBJ2-7, with TRBD1 identical over 10 bases. Sequenced material: PBMCs, taken after allogeneic stem cell transplant with posttransplant cyclophosphamide. The source of this sequence is a male patient between 25 and 40 years old who received an allogeneic stem cell transplant from a related donor, was CMV-positive, and had no GVHD. The T cells may come from the graft donor. This CDR3 reads CAISGRDRGGGEQYF. CDR3 nucleotides: TGTGCCATCAGTGGGAGGGACAGGGGCGGTGGCGAGCAGTACTTC.